The rows below give T cell receptor beta chains drawn from one sample of a study of OX40 agonist ivuxolimab in advanced cancers. Sequenced by immunoSEQ multiplex PCR; TCRdb stores in-frame clones only, minus some. The sample carries over 65,000 clones, approximately 83% recorded once. Sequences were derived from CD4+ or CD8+ T cells sorted from blood, sampled in a trial of the OX40 agonist ivuxolimab. The receptors originated from an adult with an advanced solid tumor such as melanoma, head and neck, liver or kidney cancer. The CDR3 runs from the conserved cysteine through the conserved F or W. D genes are given only for firm matches. A clone size is listed for some rows: how often the clone was seen (once, few, many), or a class if it is expanded.

clone size,J gene,V gene,D gene,CDR3 protein,CDR3 DNA
once,TRBJ1-5,TRBV7-9,TRBD1,CASSQSRGPGNQPQHF,TGTGCCAGCAGCCAAAGCAGGGGGCCTGGCAATCAGCCCCAGCATTTT
-,TRBJ2-7,TRBV5-5,-,CASSPGDSLSYEQYF,TGTGCCAGCAGCCCTGGGGACTCGCTGTCCTACGAGCAGTACTTC
-,TRBJ2-5,TRBV4-3,-,CASSQTRGGRRGETQYF,TGCGCCAGCAGCCAGACGAGGGGGGGACGGCGGGGAGAGACCCAGTACTTC
-,TRBJ2-3,TRBV7-9,TRBD1,CASTFTGVTDTQYF,TGTGCCAGCACCTTTACAGGGGTCACAGATACGCAGTATTTT
-,TRBJ2-7,TRBV6-5,-,CASSYQDTLIEQYF,TGTGCCAGCAGTTACCAGGATACCCTTATCGAGCAGTACTTC
-,TRBJ1-4,TRBV6-1,-,CASIPGHSNEKLFF,TGTGCCAGCATACCGGGACACTCAAATGAAAAACTGTTTTTT
-,TRBJ2-4,TRBV6-4,TRBD1,CASSEYRGDIQYF,TGTGCCAGCAGTGAGTACAGGGGGGACATTCAGTACTTC
few,TRBJ1-6,TRBV14,TRBD1,CASSRDRGNSPLHF,TGTGCCAGCAGCAGGGACAGGGGTAATTCACCCCTCCACTTT
-,TRBJ2-1,TRBV19,TRBD2,CASTPGTRDYNEQFF,TGTGCCAGTACCCCGGGGACTAGAGACTACAATGAGCAGTTCTTC
-,TRBJ1-2,TRBV7-9,TRBD1,CASSRTGLDGYTF,TGTGCCAGCAGCCGGACAGGGCTCGATGGCTACACCTTC
-,TRBJ2-7,TRBV28,-,CASTGNYEQYF,TGTGCCAGTACAGGGAACTACGAGCAGTACTTC
-,TRBJ1-2,TRBV4-3,-,CASSPRTVPRNYGYTF,TGCGCCAGCAGCCCCCGGACAGTACCCAGGAACTATGGCTACACCTTC
-,TRBJ2-3,TRBV11-2,-,CASRPTEDTQYF,TGTGCCAGCAGGCCGACAGAGGATACGCAGTATTTT
-,TRBJ2-3,TRBV7-3,-,CASSLTGSGYDTQYF,TGTGCCAGCAGCTTAACTGGGTCTGGCTACGATACGCAGTATTTT
-,TRBJ2-4,TRBV28,-,CASSLYTLRAKNIQYF,TGTGCCAGCAGTCTTTACACCCTTAGGGCCAAAAACATTCAGTACTTC
-,TRBJ1-6,TRBV4-1,-,CASSQDKYSPLHF,TGCGCCAGCAGCCAAGATAAGTATTCACCCCTCCACTTT
-,TRBJ2-3,TRBV4-3,-,CASSQDGSRRTMSTQYF,TGCGCCAGCAGCCAAGACGGGTCGAGGCGGACAATGAGTACGCAGTATTTT
-,TRBJ2-7,TRBV5-1,-,CASSKLAGPQYEQYF,TGCGCCAGCAGCAAGCTTGCCGGGCCCCAGTACGAGCAGTACTTC
-,TRBJ1-1,TRBV18,TRBD1,CASSLSGTGAGEAFF,TGTGCCAGCTCACTGAGCGGGACAGGGGCTGGTGAAGCTTTCTTT
-,TRBJ1-3,TRBV7-2,-,CASSRLGQSGNTIYF,TGTGCCAGCAGCCGCTTAGGACAGTCTGGAAACACCATATATTTT
few,TRBJ1-2,TRBV7-6,-,CASSLSAQGAYGYTF,TGTGCCAGCAGCTTAAGCGCGCAGGGCGCCTATGGCTACACCTTC
-,TRBJ1-3,TRBV11-2,TRBD1,CASSPWDRGEHTIYF,TGTGCCAGCAGCCCGTGGGACAGGGGAGAACACACCATATATTTT
-,TRBJ2-1,TRBV10-3,-,CATRQARSGEQFF,TGTGCCACCCGACAGGCCCGCTCGGGTGAGCAGTTCTTC
-,TRBJ1-4,TRBV4-1,-,CASSQVWGKLFF,TGCGCCAGCAGCCAGGTCTGGGGAAAACTGTTTTTT
-,TRBJ1-2,TRBV10-3,-,CAIFDLTKTDTNYGYTF,TGTGCCATCTTTGATCTCACCAAGACCGATACTAACTATGGCTACACCTTC
-,TRBJ2-5,TRBV5-1,TRBD1,CASSLEQGRETQYF,TGCGCCAGCAGCTTGGAACAGGGGCGAGAGACCCAGTACTTC
-,TRBJ2-2,TRBV30,-,CAWSVGGELFF,TGTGCCTGGAGTGTAGGCGGGGAGCTGTTTTTT
-,TRBJ1-4,TRBV5-1,-,CASSLGGAEEKLFF,TGCGCCAGCAGCTTGGGCGGGGCGGAGGAAAAACTGTTTTTT